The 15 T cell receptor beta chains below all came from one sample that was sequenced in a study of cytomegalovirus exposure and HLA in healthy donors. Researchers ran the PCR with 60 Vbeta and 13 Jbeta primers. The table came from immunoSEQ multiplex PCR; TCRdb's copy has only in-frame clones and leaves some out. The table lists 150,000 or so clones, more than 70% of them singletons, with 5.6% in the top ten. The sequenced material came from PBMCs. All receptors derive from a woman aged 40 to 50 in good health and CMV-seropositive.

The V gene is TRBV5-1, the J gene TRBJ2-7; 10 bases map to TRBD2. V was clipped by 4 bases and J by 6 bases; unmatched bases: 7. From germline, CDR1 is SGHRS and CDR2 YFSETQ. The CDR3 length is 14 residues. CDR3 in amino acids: CASSHGLAEGEQYF. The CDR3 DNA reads TGCGCCAGCAGCCACGGACTAGCGGAGGGCGAGCAGTACTTC.

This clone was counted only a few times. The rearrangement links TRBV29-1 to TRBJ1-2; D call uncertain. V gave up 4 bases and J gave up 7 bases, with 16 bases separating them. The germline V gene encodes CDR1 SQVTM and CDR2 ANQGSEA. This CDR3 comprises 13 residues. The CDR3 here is CSVGTRSEGGYTF. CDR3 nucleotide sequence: TGCAGCGTTGGAACAAGGAGCGAGGGTGGCTACACCTTC. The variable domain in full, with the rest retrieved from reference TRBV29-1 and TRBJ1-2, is SAVISQKPSRDICQRGTSLTIQCQVDSQVTMMFWYRQQPGQSLTLIATANQGSEATYESGFVIDKFPISRPNLTFSTLTVSNMSPEDSSIYLCSVGTRSEGGYTFGSGTRLTVV.

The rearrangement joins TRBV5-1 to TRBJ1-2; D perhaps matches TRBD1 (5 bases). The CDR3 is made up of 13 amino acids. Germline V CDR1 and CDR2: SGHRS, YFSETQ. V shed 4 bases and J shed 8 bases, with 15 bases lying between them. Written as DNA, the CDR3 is TGCGCCAGCAGCCTTGGCAGGGCGGAGGGCTACACCTTC. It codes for CASSLGRAEGYTF.

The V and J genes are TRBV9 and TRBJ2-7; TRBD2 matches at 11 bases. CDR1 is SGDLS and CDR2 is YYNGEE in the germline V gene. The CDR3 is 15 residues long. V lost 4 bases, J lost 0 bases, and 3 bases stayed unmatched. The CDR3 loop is CASSPGLADSYEQYF. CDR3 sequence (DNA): TGTGCCAGCAGCCCGGGACTAGCGGACTCCTACGAGCAGTACTTC.

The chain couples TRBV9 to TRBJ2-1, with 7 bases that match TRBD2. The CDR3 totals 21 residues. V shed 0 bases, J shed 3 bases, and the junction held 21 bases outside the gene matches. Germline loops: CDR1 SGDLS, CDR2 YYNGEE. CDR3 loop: CASSVGTPGGSWSKDYNEQFF. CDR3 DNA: TGTGCCAGCAGCGTAGGTACACCGGGCGGGAGTTGGTCAAAGGACTACAATGAGCAGTTCTTC.

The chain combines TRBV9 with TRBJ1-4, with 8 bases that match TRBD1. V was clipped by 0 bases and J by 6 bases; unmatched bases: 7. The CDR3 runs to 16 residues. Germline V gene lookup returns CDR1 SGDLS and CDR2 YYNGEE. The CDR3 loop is CASSVDPQGGDEKLFF. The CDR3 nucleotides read TGTGCCAGCAGCGTAGATCCACAGGGGGGTGATGAAAAACTGTTTTTT.

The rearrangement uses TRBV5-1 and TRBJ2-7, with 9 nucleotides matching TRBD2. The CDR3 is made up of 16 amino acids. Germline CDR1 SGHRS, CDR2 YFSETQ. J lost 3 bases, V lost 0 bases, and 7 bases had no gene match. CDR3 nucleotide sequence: TGCGCCAGCAGCTTGGAGGGCGGGAGGGCGGGCTACGAGCAGTACTTC. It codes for CASSLEGGRAGYEQYF.

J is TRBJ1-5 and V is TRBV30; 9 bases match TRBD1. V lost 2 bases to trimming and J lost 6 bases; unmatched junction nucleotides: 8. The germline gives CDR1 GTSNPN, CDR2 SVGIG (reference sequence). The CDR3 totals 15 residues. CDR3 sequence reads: CAWSLSGTGFQPQHF. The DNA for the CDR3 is TGTGCCTGGAGTCTCTCCGGGACAGGGTTTCAGCCCCAGCATTTT. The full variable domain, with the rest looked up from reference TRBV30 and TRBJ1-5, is SQTIHQWPATLVQPVGSPLSLECTVEGTSNPNLYWYRQAAGRGLQLLFYSVGIGQISSEVPQNLSASRPQDRQFILSSKKLLLSDSGFYLCAWSLSGTGFQPQHFGDGTRLSIL.

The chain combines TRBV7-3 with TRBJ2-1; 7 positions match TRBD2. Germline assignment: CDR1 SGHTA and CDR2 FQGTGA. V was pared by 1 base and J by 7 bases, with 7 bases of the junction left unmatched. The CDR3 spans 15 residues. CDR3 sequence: CASSLMGGSRNEQFF. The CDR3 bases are TGTGCCAGCAGCTTAATGGGCGGGAGCCGGAATGAGCAGTTCTTC.

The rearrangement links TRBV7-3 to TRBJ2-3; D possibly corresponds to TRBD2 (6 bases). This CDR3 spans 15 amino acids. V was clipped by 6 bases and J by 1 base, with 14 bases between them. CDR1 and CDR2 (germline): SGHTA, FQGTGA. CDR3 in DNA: TGTGCCAGCAGTCGGGAGTCGGGAGGCACAGATACGCAGTATTTT. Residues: CASSRESGGTDTQYF.

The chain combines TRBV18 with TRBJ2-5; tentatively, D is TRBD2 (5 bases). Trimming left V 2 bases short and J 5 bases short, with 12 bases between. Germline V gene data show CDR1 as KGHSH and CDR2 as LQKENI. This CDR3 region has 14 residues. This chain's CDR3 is CASSPSLSGETQYF. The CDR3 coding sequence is TGTGCCAGCTCACCAAGCCTTTCGGGGGAGACCCAGTACTTC.

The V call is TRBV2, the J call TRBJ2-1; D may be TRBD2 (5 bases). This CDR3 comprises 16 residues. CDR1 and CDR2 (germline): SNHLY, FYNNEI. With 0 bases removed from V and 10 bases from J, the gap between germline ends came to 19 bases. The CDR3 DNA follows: TGTGCCAGCAGTGAAGCGCACGGGGTAATGCCACAAGAGCAGTTCTTC. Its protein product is CASSEAHGVMPQEQFF.

DNA of the CDR3: TGTGCCAGCAGCACAGGGACTAGCGGCACCGGGGAGCTGTTTTTT. The encoded protein is CASSTGTSGTGELFF. The rearrangement links TRBV9 to TRBJ2-2, with 11 bases fitting TRBD2. V gave up 4 bases and J gave up 4 bases; unmatched junction bases: 3. Germline-derived CDR1 and CDR2 are SGDLS and YYNGEE. The CDR3 is made up of 15 amino acids.

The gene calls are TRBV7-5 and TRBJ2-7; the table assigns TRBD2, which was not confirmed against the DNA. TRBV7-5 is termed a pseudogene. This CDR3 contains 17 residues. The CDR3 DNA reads TGTGTCAGAAGCTTAGGGGGACTAGCGGGGCCCCTGAGGGAGCAGTACTTC. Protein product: CVRSLGGLAGPLREQYF.

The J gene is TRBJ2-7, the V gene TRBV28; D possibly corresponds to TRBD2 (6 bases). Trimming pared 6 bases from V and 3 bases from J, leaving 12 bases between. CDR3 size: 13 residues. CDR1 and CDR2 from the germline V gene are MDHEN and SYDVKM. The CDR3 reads CASRTYGSYEQYF. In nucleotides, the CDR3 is TGTGCCAGCAGAACATACGGGAGCTACGAGCAGTACTTC.